This TCR beta chain comes out of a study of regulatory T cells in long-lasting Graves disease. This clonotype was seen only a few times. Assembly of TCR beta libraries relied on iRepertoire HTBI primers together with Arm-PCR of CDR3 regions. In TCRdb, the multiplex PCR reads were re-called with MiXCR into one record per CDR3 protein. Seen here are about 540,000 distinct CDR3 sequences, roughly 13% observed once, and the top ten hold more than 8.5%. This CDR3 contains 16 residues. Per the germline V gene, CDR1 is LNHDA and CDR2 is SQIVND (reference sequence). J gave up 5 bases and V 4 bases, and 6 bases lay outside the gene matches. Specified time point: newly diagnosed GD, antithyroid drugs for less than 3 months. With RNA extracted from PBMCs as input, the TCR library was made. These data were also reused for a study on T cells in Graves' hyperthyroidism and ophthalmopathy. From that paper: HTBI primers were employed in a first-round RT-PCR of the TCR CDR3. Model-based prediction identified ophthalmopathy a median 6.5 months prior to its onset.

V gene TRBV19 combines with J gene TRBJ2-3; TRBD2 matches at 13 bases. Material: peripheral blood mononuclear cells (PBMCs), obtained at new diagnosis, from a patient treated with antithyroid drugs. This receptor was taken from a man in his thirties or forties with Graves disease. The CDR3 coding sequence is TGTGCCAGTAGTAAAGGGACTAGCGGGATGGGAGATACGCAGTATTTT. It specifies CASSKGTSGMGDTQYF.